The sequence of this T cell receptor beta chain was determined in a study of breast tumors, draining lymph nodes, adjacent tissues. Study-level points and caveats: Compared with basal-like, luminal-like tumors shared significantly more repertoire with nontumor tissue. Tumor repertoires ranked between lymph nodes and nontumor tissue in diversity, with V and J gene preferences.

TCRdb processed the multiplex PCR reads anew with MiXCR; each CDR3 protein has one entry. Among approximately 180,000 distinct CDR3 sequences, 25% to 40% were seen once, and the ten largest hold 3.8%. Details on this clonotype: Its matching antigen is unknown.

CDR3 size: 16 residues. Trimming cost V 3 bases and J 0 bases, with 15 bases left between them. CDR1 and CDR2 from the germline V gene are LNHDA and SQIVND (reference sequence). Axillary draining lymph nodes of breast cancer patients supplied the node samples. This sequence joins TRBV19 and TRBJ2-7; D may be TRBD1 or TRBD2 (5 bases each). This clonotype was sampled from a female donor with breast cancer. Some clones in this sample may be carry-over from other donors' samples. Input material: axillary lymph node tissue. The CDR3 protein is CASSIPGTGSSYEQYF. The CDR3 DNA follows: TGTGCCAGTAGTATTCCCGGGACGGGGAGCTCCTACGAGCAGTACTTC.